One and the same sample provided the 8 T cell receptor beta chains below, sequenced in a study of blood T cell repertoires in COVID-19. Some clones are missing from TCRdb's copy, which holds only in-frame ones; the method was immunoSEQ multiplex PCR. The sample holds around 150,000 clones, approximately 92% seen once. Sequencing was performed on peripheral blood. The receptor set was obtained from a woman aged 50 to 60 with acute or convalescent COVID-19.

The chain has TRBV6-5 and TRBJ1-6; perhaps TRBD1 as D (5 bases). Trimming removed 2 bases at V and 4 bases at J, with 9 bases between. This CDR3 comprises 15 residues. The germline gives CDR1 MNHEY, CDR2 SVGAGI. CDR3 region: CASSYRGSYNSPLHF. Here the CDR3 DNA reads TGTGCCAGCAGTTACCGGGGGTCTTATAATTCACCCCTCCACTTT.

The chain employs TRBV19 and TRBJ1-6, with TRBD1 matching over 9 bases. This CDR3 comprises 18 residues. Per germline, CDR1 LNHDA and CDR2 SQIVND (reference sequence). V shed 5 bases, J shed 9 bases, and the junction held 17 bases outside the gene matches. The CDR3 loop reads CASSPGQGRALQGSPLHF. As DNA, the CDR3 is TGTGCCAGTAGTCCGGGACAGGGACGGGCGCTACAAGGTTCACCCCTCCACTTT.

V usage is TRBV9 and J usage is TRBJ2-2; 10 bases agree with TRBD2. The junction had 7 bases not matched to a gene; V was cut back by 0 bases and J by 5 bases. Germline CDR1 is SGDLS and CDR2 is YYNGEE. This CDR3 contains 17 residues. The CDR3 bases are TGTGCCAGCAGCGTAGAAGTGACTAGCGGGCTTACCGGGGAGCTGTTTTTT. This gives the protein CASSVEVTSGLTGELFF. Full variable domain (rest looked up from reference TRBV9 and TRBJ2-2): DSGVTQTPKHLITATGQRVTLRCSPRSGDLSVYWYQQSLDQGLQFLIQYYNGEERAKGNILERFSAQQFPDLHSELNLSSLELGDSALYFCASSVEVTSGLTGELFFGEGSRLTVL.

The J gene is TRBJ2-3, the V gene TRBV6-5; TRBD2 agrees at 10 bases. Looked up from germline, CDR1 is MNHEY and CDR2 is SVGAGI. This CDR3 region has 15 residues. V lost 10 bases, J lost 3 bases, and 10 bases stayed unmatched. CDR3 protein: CATSSGRAGTDTQYF. CDR3 DNA: TGTGCCACCTCAAGCGGGAGGGCCGGGACAGATACGCAGTATTTT.

The chain uses TRBV3-1 (or the pseudogene TRBV3-2) and TRBJ1-2; weak D call: TRBD1 (5 bases). The CDR3 spans 15 residues. With 4 bases removed from V and 1 base from J, the gap between germline ends came to 13 bases. Germline-derived CDR1 and CDR2 are LGHDT and YNNKEL (reference sequence). CDR3 residues: CASSPRQHYNYGYTF. The CDR3 coding sequence is TGTGCCAGCAGCCCTCGACAGCATTATAACTATGGCTACACCTTC.

The count of this clone is one. This chain links TRBV3-1 (or the pseudogene TRBV3-2) with TRBJ1-2, with TRBD1 matching 10 bases. The V gene end was trimmed by 6 bases and the J gene end by 4 bases; junction bases not matched to a gene: 8. Germline V gene data show CDR1 as LGHDT and CDR2 as YNNKEL (reference sequence). The CDR3 spans 15 residues. The CDR3: CASSPGTGDGYGYTF. CDR3 sequence (DNA): TGTGCCAGCAGTCCCGGGACAGGGGATGGCTATGGCTACACCTTC.

The chain recombines TRBV4-1 with TRBJ1-2, with 8 bases identical to TRBD1. Germline CDR1 is MGHRA and CDR2 is YSYEKL. V was clipped by 6 bases and J by 6 bases; unmatched bases: 9. The CDR3 length is 14 residues. The CDR3 region has the DNA TGCGCCAGCAGACTTATTCCAGGGGGCGATGGCTACACCTTC. Its translation is CASRLIPGGDGYTF.

CDR3 in DNA: TGTGCCAGCAGTTTAGGGGTTGGGCAGGGAGGAAGTCAGCCCCAGCATTTT. This translates into CASSLGVGQGGSQPQHF. The chain is built from TRBV28 and TRBJ1-5; D is perhaps TRBD1 (5 bases). The V end was cut by 2 bases, the J end by 6 bases, with 20 bases between. Germline V gives CDR1 MDHEN, CDR2 SYDVKM. CDR3 length equals 17 residues.